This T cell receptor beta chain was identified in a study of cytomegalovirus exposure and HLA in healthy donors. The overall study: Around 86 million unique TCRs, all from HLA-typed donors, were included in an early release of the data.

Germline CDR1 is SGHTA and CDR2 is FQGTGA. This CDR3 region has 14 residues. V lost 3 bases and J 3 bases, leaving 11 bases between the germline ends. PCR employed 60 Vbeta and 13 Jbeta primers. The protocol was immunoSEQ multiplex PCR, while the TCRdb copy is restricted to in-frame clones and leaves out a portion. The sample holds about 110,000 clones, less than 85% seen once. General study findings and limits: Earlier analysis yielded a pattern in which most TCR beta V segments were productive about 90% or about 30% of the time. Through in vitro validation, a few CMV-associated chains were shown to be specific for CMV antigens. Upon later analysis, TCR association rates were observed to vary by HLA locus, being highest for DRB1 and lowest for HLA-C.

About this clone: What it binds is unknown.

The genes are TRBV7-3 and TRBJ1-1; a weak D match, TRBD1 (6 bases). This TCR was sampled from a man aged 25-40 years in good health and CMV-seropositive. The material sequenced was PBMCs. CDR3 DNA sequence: TGTGCCAGCAGCTTCCAAGGGGGGGACACTGAAGCTTTCTTT. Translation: CASSFQGGDTEAFF.